This T cell receptor (beta chain) was retrieved from a study of CD8+CD57+ T cells in acquired aplastic anemia (dated by TCRdb to between 2017 and 2018). Broadly, across the study: On average, sorted CD4+ and CD8+ cells yielded around 3.4 ug of extracted DNA, with a range of about 0.18 to 27.4 ug. Mean read counts for healthy donor samples were roughly 10 million for CD4+ cells and 11.0 million for CD8+ cells. Findings and caveats that apply to the study as a whole: Patients and healthy controls showed no significant difference in CD8+ Simpson's diversity (P=0.060). Roughly 30 CD8+ CDR3 sequences were found to be shared between patients and controls, but these sequences appeared to be highly expressed in patients and within the immunodominant clones of the patients.

A word on this clonotype: Its target antigen remains unknown. Base-call qualities are not available, and no considerably larger clone is one nucleotide away.

Genomic DNA served as template for TCR beta VDJ combination and CDR3 sequence profiling. TCR repertoire sequencing was run on an Illumina HiSeq 2000. For the original study's pipeline: TRBV/TRBJ rearrangement plots, CDR3 size and DJ length profiles, and Simpson's diversity index were used to assess repertoires. Whichever DNA sequence was most abundant in the deep sequencing data was defined as the immunodominant clone. CDR3 amino acid sequences were checked for sharing across subjects and were also compared against the VDJdb database and published repertoires. TCRdb reprocessing: public reads trimmed at Q25 with fastp, clones called with MiXCR, in-frame beta chains kept. CDR3 protein sequences are deduplicated, and each keeps its most common genes and DNA. The V and J calls follow TCRdb's processing rather than the paper's. The sample includes 150,000 or so distinct CDR3 sequences, with under 75% observed a single time. In total, the top ten clones hold about 41% of the sample.

The study deep-sequenced TCR repertoires of sorted CD4+ and CD8+ blood T cells from severe aplastic anemia patients and healthy subjects. Ficoll-Paque density gradient centrifugation was used to isolate peripheral blood mononuclear cells. Before DNA extraction, CD4+ and CD8+ T cells were sorted with FACS or magnetic beads. The germline V gene provides CDR1 ENHRY and CDR2 SYGVKD. The CDR3 covers 13 residues, taking in both the cysteine and the phenylalanine. Just CDR3 DNA is preserved here, 39 bases in frame from base 1. The junction carries 16 bases between V and J, which are trimmed by 10 bases and 4 bases respectively.

The sequenced sample consisted of sorted CD4+, CD8+, or CD8+CD57+ T cells (not recorded which) from PBMCs. This chain is built from TRBV10-3 and TRBJ1-1; there is no confident call for the D gene. This receptor was identified in a human donor in good health. At the DNA level, the sequence is TGTGCCACCGGGGTCCGCGAGGGCACTGAAGCTTTCTTT. Translated, this is CATGVREGTEAFF.